This TCR beta chain was profiled in a study of blood T cell repertoires in COVID-19. Generated by immunoSEQ multiplex PCR, the TCRdb table keeps only in-frame clones and is missing some. The repertoire consists of under 300,000 clones, with roughly 87% occurring once and the leading ten covering about 7%. This clone appeared many times. The same CDR3 can be traced to other DNA sequences in this sample. Germline CDR1 and CDR2: SGHAT and FQNNGV. The V end was cut by 4 bases, the J end by 0 bases, with 15 bases between. The CDR3 consists of 16 residues. The chain uses TRBV11-2 and TRBJ1-1, with a possible D match to TRBD1 (6 bases). The sequence was collected from a man aged 55 to 70 who had recovered from COVID-19. Sequencing was carried out using peripheral blood. The CDR3 reads CASSSPAGVMNTEAFF. CDR3 DNA: TGTGCCAGCAGCTCACCCGCAGGGGTTATGAACACTGAAGCTTTCTTT.